This T cell receptor beta chain was profiled in a study of response to subunit inactivated influenza vaccine. Whole-study results and caveats: That few new T cells are recruited by each seasonal influenza vaccination was the authors' suggestion.

This clonotype was seen a few times. Its antigen is still unknown. Each CDR3 protein gets one entry after TCRdb re-called the RT-PCR reads with MiXCR. The table lists 300,000 to 350,000 distinct CDR3 sequences, 20% to 25% of them singletons, with about 9.4% in the top ten. The sequence was collected from a man aged 45 to 75 who received an inactivated influenza vaccine. The sequences come from PBMCs from blood, collected roughly 20 months after vaccination.

The CDR3 DNA sequence: TGTGCCAGCAGCGTAGTGGGAGGACTAGCGTCTGATGAGCAGTTCTTC. This sequence encodes CASSVVGGLASDEQFF. The J gene is TRBJ2-1, the V gene TRBV9, with TRBD2 identical over 9 bases. The CDR3 runs to 16 residues. Trimming cost V 0 bases and J 8 bases; bases outside gene matches: 9. Per germline, CDR1 SGDLS and CDR2 YYNGEE.